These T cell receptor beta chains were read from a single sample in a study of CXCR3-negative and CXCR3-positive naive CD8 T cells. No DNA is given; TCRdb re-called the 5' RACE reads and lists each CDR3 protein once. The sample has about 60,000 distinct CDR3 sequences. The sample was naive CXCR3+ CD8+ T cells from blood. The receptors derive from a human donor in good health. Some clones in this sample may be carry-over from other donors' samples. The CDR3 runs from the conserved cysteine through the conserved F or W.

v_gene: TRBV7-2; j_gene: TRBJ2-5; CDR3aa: CASSLAGAAATQYF
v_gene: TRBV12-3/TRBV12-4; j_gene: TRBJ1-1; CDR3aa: CASSPDRDLKSNTEAFF
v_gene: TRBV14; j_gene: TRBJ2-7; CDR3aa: CASSSTDNGQGRSYEQYF
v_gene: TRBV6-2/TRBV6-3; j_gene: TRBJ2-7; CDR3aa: CASSYGTGAYEQYF
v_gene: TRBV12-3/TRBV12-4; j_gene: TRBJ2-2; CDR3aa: CASTTRVAEGGELFF
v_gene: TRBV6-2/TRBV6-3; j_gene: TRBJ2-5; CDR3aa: CASSYSKMGGGETQYF
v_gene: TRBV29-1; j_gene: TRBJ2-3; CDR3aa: CSASILGAGGSTDTQYF
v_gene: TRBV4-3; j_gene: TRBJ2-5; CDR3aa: CASSLLPGTSGGVQETQYF
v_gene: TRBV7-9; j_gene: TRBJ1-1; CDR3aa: CASSDREPEAFF
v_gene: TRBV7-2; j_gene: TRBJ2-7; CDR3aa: CASSSGLAGVYEQYF
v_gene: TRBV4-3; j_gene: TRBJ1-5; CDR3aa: CASSQDQGGGQHF
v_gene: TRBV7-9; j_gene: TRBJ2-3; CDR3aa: CASSPPGLAADTQYF
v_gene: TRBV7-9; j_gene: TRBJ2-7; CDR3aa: CASGDGGYEQYF
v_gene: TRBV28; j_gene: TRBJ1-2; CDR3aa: CASSLPNPWPGYTF
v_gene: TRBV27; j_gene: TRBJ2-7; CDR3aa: CASSRGTSPYEQYF
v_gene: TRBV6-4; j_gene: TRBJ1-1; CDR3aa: CASTAGLNTEAFF
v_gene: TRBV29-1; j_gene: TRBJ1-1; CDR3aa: CSVPYRAEAFF
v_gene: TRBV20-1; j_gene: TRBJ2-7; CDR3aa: CSAARTEYEQYF
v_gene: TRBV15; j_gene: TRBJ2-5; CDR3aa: CATSRDRAGETQYF
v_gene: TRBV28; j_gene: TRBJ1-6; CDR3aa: CASSLGAHLDVNSPLHF
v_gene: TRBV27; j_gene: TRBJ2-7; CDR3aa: CASSLLGIPYEQYF
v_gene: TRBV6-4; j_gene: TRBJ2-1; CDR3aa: CASSEGAGVHNEQFF
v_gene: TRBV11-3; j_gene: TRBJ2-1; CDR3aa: CASSLRLAGAHNEQFF
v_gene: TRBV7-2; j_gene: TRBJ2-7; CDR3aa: CASSLWGRPYEQYF
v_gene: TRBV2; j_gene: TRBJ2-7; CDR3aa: CAIRDRSYEQYF
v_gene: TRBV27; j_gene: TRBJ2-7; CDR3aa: CASSLSTGPLTYEQYF
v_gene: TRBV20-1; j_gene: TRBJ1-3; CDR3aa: CSASDGNTIYF
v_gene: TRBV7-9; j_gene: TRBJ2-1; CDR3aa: CASSQSGRGIDEQFF
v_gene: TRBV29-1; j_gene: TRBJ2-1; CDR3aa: CSVEAGVSYNEQFF
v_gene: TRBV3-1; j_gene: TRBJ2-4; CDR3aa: CASSQDQGWGKNIQYF
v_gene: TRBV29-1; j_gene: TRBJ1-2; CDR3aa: CSVEGGTGYGYTF
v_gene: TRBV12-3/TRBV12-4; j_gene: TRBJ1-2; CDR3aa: CASSLIQGDYGYTF
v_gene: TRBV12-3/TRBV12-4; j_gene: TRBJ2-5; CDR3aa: CASRDGVRETQYF
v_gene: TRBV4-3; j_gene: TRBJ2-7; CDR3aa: CASSQDKGGEQYF
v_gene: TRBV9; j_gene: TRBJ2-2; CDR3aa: CASSANRVGTGELFF
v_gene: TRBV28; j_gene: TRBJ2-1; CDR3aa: CASSRDGDRDYNEQFF
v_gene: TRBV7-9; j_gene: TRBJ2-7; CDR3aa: CASSLAWGYEQYF
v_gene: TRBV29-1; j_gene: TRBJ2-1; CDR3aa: CSVAGQVGEQFF
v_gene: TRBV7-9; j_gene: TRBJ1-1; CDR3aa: CASSLVTSPGTEAFF
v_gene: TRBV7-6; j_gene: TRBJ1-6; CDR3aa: CASSPDRPWSPLHF
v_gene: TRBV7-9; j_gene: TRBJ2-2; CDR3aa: CASSLDPTAVGELFF